Sequencing of this T cell receptor (beta chain) was carried out in a study of shared clonotypes between healthy human individuals. Study results and caveats: The sole specimen, blood, was sampled, and tissue repertoires likely differ. Represented diversity (both genetic and exposure-history) was limited by the small number of donors.

V shed 5 bases, J shed 7 bases, and the junction held 6 bases outside the gene matches. The CDR3 consists of 13 residues. Germline CDR1 is SQVTM and CDR2 is ANQGSEA. Across several immunoSEQ plates, the genomic DNA of each subset was split evenly. Method: immunoSEQ multiplex PCR; TCRdb's copy keeps in-frame clones and lacks some. The sample records hundreds of thousands of clones, around 81% being singletons. Of note for this clone: Its specificity is unknown.

Sequencing was done on a sample of PBMCs. The rearrangement joins TRBV29-1 to TRBJ2-7; TRBD2 matches at 12 bases. The sequence was collected from a woman between 35 and 50 years old in good health. Some clones in this sample may be carry-over from other donors' samples. This chain's CDR3 is CSVRLAGEGEQYF. As DNA, the CDR3 is TGCAGCGTTCGACTAGCGGGGGAAGGGGAGCAGTACTTC.